A single sample gave rise to the 10 T cell receptor beta chains below, sequenced in a study of cytomegalovirus exposure and HLA in healthy donors. PCR employed 60 Vbeta and 13 Jbeta primers. TCRdb's table, derived via immunoSEQ multiplex PCR, lists solely in-frame clones and lacks some. The sample has 95,000 to 100,000 clones; about four fifths are singletons. Material: PBMCs. Every receptor here comes from a middle-aged woman in good health and CMV-seronegative.

The chain uses TRBV27 and TRBJ2-7; the D gene is possibly TRBD2 (5 bases). CDR3 length: 15 residues. The ends were cut back, 5 bases at V and 0 bases at J, with 14 bases in the middle. CDR1 and CDR2 (germline): MNHEY, SMNVEV (reference sequence). CDR3 protein: CASSPLSGSSYEQYF. CDR3 DNA sequence: TGTGCCAGCAGTCCCCTGAGCGGAAGCTCCTACGAGCAGTACTTC.

The chain recombines TRBV7-2 with TRBJ1-5; 10 positions match TRBD1. Germline V gene lookup returns CDR1 SGHTA and CDR2 FQGNSA. Trimming cost V 0 bases and J 3 bases; bases outside gene matches: 2. This CDR3 region has 16 residues. The CDR3 DNA reads TGTGCCAGCAGCTTAGCCGGGACAGGGGTCAATCAGCCCCAGCATTTT. Translation: CASSLAGTGVNQPQHF.

About this clone: Sequence at one end of the junction differs from germline and may be a read error. The chain is built from TRBV7-7 and TRBJ2-3; no reliable D call. The V gene's germline CDR1 is SSHAT and CDR2 FNYEAQ (reference sequence). The CDR3 contains 12 residues. The CDR3 DNA is TGTGCTAGCAGCTCCGGCACAGATGCGCAGTATTTT. Protein product: CASSSGTDAQYF. Combining the CDR3 with reference TRBV7-7 and TRBJ2-3 gives the whole variable domain GAGVSQSPRYKVTKRGQDVTLRCDPISSHATLYWYQQALGQGPEFLTYFNYEAQPDKSGLPSDRFSAERPEGSISTLTIQRTEQRDSAMYRCASSSGTDAQYFGPGTRLTVL.

This chain uses TRBV30 with TRBJ2-1; D ambiguous. V lost 5 bases and J 6 bases, leaving 11 bases between the germline ends. There are 12 residues in the CDR3. CDR1 is GTSNPN and CDR2 is SVGIG in the germline V gene (reference sequence). CDR3 coding DNA: TGTGCCTGGGGGTGGAGCACCAATGAGCAGTTCTTC. Translated: CAWGWSTNEQFF.

The rearrangement links TRBV10-3 to TRBJ1-2; no reliable D call. Germline assignment: CDR1 ENHRY and CDR2 SYGVKD. The CDR3 is 15 amino acids. V was pared by 9 bases and J by 8 bases, with 25 bases between. As DNA, the CDR3 is TGTGCCATTCAGGATCTGGGGAGCCTCATGGGGGGCTACACCTTC. Residues: CAIQDLGSLMGGYTF.

J is TRBJ1-5 and V is TRBV19; D is unresolved. CDR1 LNHDA and CDR2 SQIVND come from the germline V gene (reference sequence). Trimming cost V 3 bases and J 4 bases, with 7 bases left between them. There are 13 residues in the CDR3. This chain's CDR3 is CASSMRENQPQHF. The CDR3, as DNA: TGTGCCAGTAGTATGCGGGAGAATCAGCCCCAGCATTTT.

This clone came up once. The gene calls are TRBV18 and TRBJ2-2; maybe TRBD2 (6 bases). This CDR3 is built from 16 residues. Germline CDR1 KGHSH, CDR2 LQKENI. V shed 3 bases and J shed 3 bases, with 14 bases lying between them. The CDR3 DNA sequence: TGTGCCAGCTCACCCCCAGCGGGCCTAGACACCGGGGAGCTGTTTTTT. Protein sequence: CASSPPAGLDTGELFF.

The chain recombines TRBV7-2 with TRBJ2-5; D might be TRBD1 (6 bases). The CDR3 spans 15 residues. The germline gives CDR1 SGHTA, CDR2 FQGNSA. V was pared by 5 bases and J by 4 bases, with 17 bases between. CDR3 amino acids: CASSVTGIRRETQYF. The DNA for the CDR3 is TGTGCCAGCAGCGTCACAGGGATTCGGAGAGAGACCCAGTACTTC.

This chain connects TRBV28 to TRBJ2-5; 8 nucleotides match TRBD1. The end of the DNA fits TRBJ2-7 better, so the J call may be wrong. In germline, CDR1 is MDHEN, CDR2 SYDVKM. The CDR3 runs 14 residues. CDR3 coding DNA: TGTGCCAGCACCCAGGACAGGGCTCTCTACGAGCAGTACTTC. Amino acids: CASTQDRALYEQYF.

The chain is built from TRBV4-2 and TRBJ1-3, with D perhaps TRBD1 (5 bases). Germline V gene lookup returns CDR1 LGHNA and CDR2 YNFKEQ. This CDR3 contains 18 residues. V shed 0 bases and J shed 4 bases, with 19 bases lying between them. The CDR3 loop reads CASSQDGGGKGRGNTIYF. The DNA for the CDR3 is TGTGCCAGCAGCCAAGACGGGGGGGGTAAGGGGCGAGGAAACACCATATATTTT.